These 8 T cell receptor beta chains were all obtained from the same sample, sequenced in a study of T cells after yellow fever vaccination. TCRdb analysed the 5' RACE reads with MiXCR anew, one entry per CDR3 protein. The data show some 320,000 distinct CDR3 sequences, approximately 10% seen once. The source material was CD4+ T cells sorted from PBMCs, sampled 5 days after the yellow fever booster vaccination. The receptor source for this set is a man aged 18 to 35 who received the YFV17D yellow fever vaccine.

There are a few counts of this clonotype. The CDR3 DNA reads TGTGCCAGCAGCAAGACTCCTCGGGAGACCCAGTACTTC. This codes for CASSKTPRETQYF. V and J are TRBV3-1 and TRBJ2-5; D is undetermined. Trimming left V 5 bases short and J 5 bases short, with 12 bases between. The CDR3 is made up of 13 amino acids. CDR1 is LGHDT and CDR2 is YNNKEL in the germline V gene (reference sequence).

This clonotype was counted at least ten times. The V and J genes are TRBV5-1 and TRBJ2-7; 8 positions agree with TRBD1. Germline values: CDR1 SGHRS, CDR2 YFSETQ. J gave up 2 bases and V 6 bases, and 4 bases lay outside the gene matches. The CDR3 covers 13 residues. CDR3 loop: CASTDRGAYEQYF. CDR3 coding DNA: TGCGCCAGCACAGACAGGGGTGCCTACGAGCAGTACTTC.

This clonotype was counted between two and nine times. CDR3 sequence: CASRLLTGDTGELFF. The CDR3 nucleotides are TGCGCCAGCCGCCTTTTAACAGGGGACACCGGGGAGCTGTTTTTT. The chain links TRBV5-1 to TRBJ2-2; 7 nucleotides agree with TRBD1. V shed 7 bases and J 3 bases; nucleotides not matched to a gene: 9. The CDR3 spans 15 residues. Per the germline V gene, CDR1 is SGHRS and CDR2 is YFSETQ.

This clonotype was detected ten times or more. Here the CDR3 DNA reads TGTGCCAGCAGTCCCGCGGCAGGCTTTTACGAGCAGTACTTC. This codes for CASSPAAGFYEQYF. The V gene is TRBV6-2 or TRBV6-3, the J gene TRBJ2-7; the D is unclear. The length of the CDR3 is 14 residues. Trimming stripped 5 bases from V and 4 bases from J, with 15 bases between. Germline CDR1 reads MNHEY; CDR2 reads SVGEGT.

This clonotype has a handful of counts. The chain combines TRBV5-1 with TRBJ2-3; D is perhaps TRBD2 (6 bases). The germline V gene has CDR1 SGHRS and CDR2 YFSETQ. Trimming removed 4 bases from V and 5 bases from J, with 23 bases in between. The CDR3 has 17 residues. Written as DNA, the CDR3 is TGCGCCAGCAGCCAGAATCCGTTGGGGGAGGCAAAAGATACGCAGTATTTT. Its protein is CASSQNPLGEAKDTQYF.

This clonotype was observed many times. The chain is built from TRBV5-1 and TRBJ1-2; D possibly corresponds to TRBD1 (5 bases). Trimming left V 5 bases short and J 4 bases short, with 12 bases between. This CDR3 is 13 amino acids long. Germline CDR1 reads SGHRS; CDR2 reads YFSETQ. The CDR3 region is CASRRDSLYGYTF. CDR3 DNA sequence: TGCGCCAGCAGACGGGACTCACTCTATGGCTACACCTTC.

This clonotype was seen repeatedly, ten times or more. The chain combines TRBV12-3 or TRBV12-4 with TRBJ1-1; 7 bases agree with TRBD1. The CDR3 is made up of 13 amino acids. V lost 3 bases to trimming and J lost 4 bases; unmatched junction nucleotides: 2. The CDR3, as DNA: TGTGCCAGCAGTTTCGACAGGGCCACTGAAGCTTTCTTT. Protein: CASSFDRATEAFF.

This clonotype showed up just a few times. This chain connects TRBV14 to TRBJ1-6; D remains ambiguous. This CDR3 is 13 amino acids long. The germline V and J ends were trimmed by 1 base and 7 bases, with 5 bases remaining between them. Looked up from germline, CDR1 is SGHDN and CDR2 is FVKESK. The CDR3, as DNA: TGTGCCAGCAGCCAAGGATCAAATTCACCCCTCCACTTT. Protein sequence: CASSQGSNSPLHF. The whole variable domain, remainder taken from reference TRBV14 and TRBJ1-6, is EAGVTQFPSHSVIEKGQTVTLRCDPISGHDNLYWYRRVMGKEIKFLLHFVKESKQDESGMPNNRFLAERTGGTYSTLKVQPAELEDSGVYFCASSQGSNSPLHFGNGTRLTVT.